This passage covers 23 T cell receptor beta chains from one sample sequenced in a study of T and B cells in COVID-19 patients. Multiplex PCR with BIOMED2 TRB-A/B primer pools amplified TRB rearrangements. TCRdb reprocessed the multiplex PCR reads with MiXCR, giving one entry per CDR3 protein. Of 18,000 or so distinct CDR3 sequences listed, 35% to 40% are singletons. TRB was amplified from approximately 250-480 ng of blood genomic DNA. Sample: blood. The receptors here all came from a human donor with active COVID-19.

The chain couples TRBV5-4 to TRBJ1-6, with D possibly being TRBD1 (5 bases). Germline CDR1 is SGHNT and CDR2 is YYREEE (reference sequence). The CDR3 extends over 16 amino acids. Trimming shortened V by 5 bases and J by 8 bases, and 20 bases separated the two germline ends. This CDR3 is CASRPGGAMRDSPLHF. The CDR3 nucleotides are TGTGCCAGCAGACCCGGTGGGGCCATGAGGGATTCACCCCTCCACTTT.

The rearrangement links TRBV5-6 to TRBJ2-3; 7 bases align to TRBD1. The CDR3 has 13 residues. The germline CDR1 and CDR2 sequences are SGHDT and YYEEEE. Unmatched junction bases numbered 1, after V lost 0 bases and J lost 6 bases. DNA of the CDR3: TGTGCCAGCAGCTTGGAACAGGGGGATACGCAGTATTTT. Protein product: CASSLEQGDTQYF.

This clonotype is medium-sized by share. The chain joins TRBV11-1 to TRBJ2-1; no definite D call. V was pared by 6 bases and J by 0 bases, with 15 bases between. CDR1 and CDR2 (germline): SGHAT, FQDESV (reference sequence). The CDR3 has 16 amino acids. The CDR3 reads CASRPPVVNSYNEQFF. DNA of the CDR3: TGTGCCAGCAGACCACCCGTAGTAAACTCCTACAATGAGCAGTTCTTC.

This clonotype is medium-sized (0.01 to 0.1%) by share. The V and J genes are TRBV29-1 and TRBJ2-2; TRBD1 agrees at 9 bases. Per germline, CDR1 SQVTM and CDR2 ANQGSEA. Trimming took 7 bases from V and 5 from J; bases not matched to a gene: 11. This CDR3 contains 15 residues. The DNA for the CDR3 is TGCAGCGCCGAAAACTCGGGACAGGGTACCGGGGAGCTGTTTTTT. Translated, it gives CSAENSGQGTGELFF.

V usage is TRBV6-2 or TRBV6-3 and J usage is TRBJ2-7; D might be TRBD1 (5 bases). The CDR3 has 14 amino acids. The V gene's germline CDR1 is MNHEY and CDR2 SVGEGT. Trimming removed 5 bases from V and 3 bases from J, with 14 bases in between. DNA of the CDR3: TGTGCCAGCAGTGTTTGGCAGGGCTTCTACGAGCAGTACGTC. It translates to CASSVWQGFYEQYV.

This sequence joins TRBV19 and TRBJ2-2, with 11 bases matching TRBD2. CDR1 is LNHDA, CDR2 SQIVND, per germline (reference sequence). The CDR3 spans 17 residues. J gave up 0 bases and V 6 bases, and 6 bases lay outside the gene matches. DNA for the CDR3: TGTGCCAGTAGACTAGCGGGGGCTATCGCGAACACCGGGGAGCTGTTTTTT. Its translation: CASRLAGAIANTGELFF.

This chain uses TRBV7-6 with TRBJ2-3; D not resolved. V dropped 5 bases and J dropped 5 bases, with 11 bases sitting between them. In germline, CDR1 is SGHVS, CDR2 FNYEAQ. This CDR3 comprises 13 residues. CDR3 nucleotide sequence: TGTGCCAGCAGCCTTACAGCGCTAGATACGCAGTATTTT. Its translation: CASSLTALDTQYF.

Notes on this clonotype: This could be a read error, since a much larger clone is one nucleotide away. The chain employs TRBV5-6 and TRBJ2-1; D is unclear. Germline loops: CDR1 SGHDT, CDR2 YYEEEE. This CDR3 comprises 15 residues. V lost 6 bases and J lost 2, with 15 bases in between. The CDR3 DNA sequence: TGTGCCAGCACCCCCTCGGAACTCGCCTACAATGAGCAGTTCTTC. Amino acids: CASTPSELAYNEQFF.

This clonotype was seen once. The rearrangement joins TRBV5-6 to TRBJ2-7; perhaps TRBD2 as D (6 bases). CDR3 size: 12 residues. Germline lookup yields CDR1 SGHDT and CDR2 YYEEEE. The V end lost 4 bases, the J end lost 3 bases, and 8 bases lay between the germline ends. CDR3 in amino acids: CASSPEGYEQYF. In DNA, the CDR3 is TGTGCCAGCAGCCCGGAGGGCTACGAGCAGTACTTC.

The chain recombines TRBV11-2 with TRBJ2-3; no definite D call. CDR1 and CDR2 from the germline V gene are SGHAT and FQNNGV. Trimming removed 4 bases at V and 4 bases at J, with 12 bases between. The CDR3 runs 14 residues. The CDR3 region is CASSSGSGADTQYF. As DNA, the CDR3 is TGTGCCAGCAGCTCCGGTTCGGGCGCAGATACGCAGTATTTT.

This clonotype was seen just once. A read error may explain this, as a much larger clone is one base away. The chain employs TRBV27 and TRBJ2-2, with TRBD1 identical over 7 bases. CDR3 size: 15 residues. CDR1 is MNHEY, CDR2 SMNVEV, per germline (reference sequence). The CDR3 protein is CASRAIDRDTGELVF. CDR3 DNA: TGTGCCAGCAGGGCAATAGACAGGGACACCGGGGAGCTGGTTTTT.

This clonotype was picked up a small number of times. The rearrangement joins TRBV12-3 or TRBV12-4 to TRBJ1-3, with D perhaps TRBD1 (6 bases). V dropped 11 bases and J dropped 0 bases, with 29 bases sitting between them. The CDR3 extends over 19 amino acids. CDR3 nucleotide sequence: TGTGCCTCAACCCAGTCAGGGTCGCATACAGGGTACTCTGGAAACACCATATATTTT. Its translation is CASTQSGSHTGYSGNTIYF.

This chain uses TRBV6-2 or TRBV6-3 with TRBJ2-7, with D perhaps TRBD2 (5 bases). The germline V gene encodes CDR1 MNHEY and CDR2 SVGEGT. V was cut by 5 bases and J by 9 bases, with 20 bases left in between. The CDR3 runs 14 residues. The CDR3: CASSPGPVDGGQYV. CDR3 bases: TGTGCCAGCAGTCCCGGCCCGGTAGACGGAGGGCAGTACGTC.

The rearrangement joins TRBV6-5 to TRBJ2-3; 12 nucleotides align to TRBD2. The V gene's germline CDR1 is MNHEY and CDR2 SVGAGI. With 6 bases clipped from V and 5 bases from J, the junction kept 9 bases outside the gene matches. This CDR3 has 16 amino acids. The CDR3 spells CASSRLAGERRDTQYF. The CDR3 nucleotides are TGTGCCAGCAGCCGACTAGCGGGGGAGAGAAGAGATACGCAGTATTTT.

The chain combines TRBV12-3 or TRBV12-4 with TRBJ1-2, with a tentative D call TRBD1 (5 bases). Trimming removed 6 bases at V and 9 bases at J, with 17 bases between. The CDR3 loop spans 13 amino acids. The CDR3 nucleotides are TGTGCCAGCAGATCCGGGACCCACGGAAGCTACACCTTC. Protein product: CASRSGTHGSYTF.

The rearrangement links TRBV28 to TRBJ2-6; no reliable D call. The CDR3 is 12 amino acids. Deletions cut 9 bases from V and 0 bases from J, with 3 bases between. Germline values: CDR1 MDHEN, CDR2 SYDVKM. This CDR3 reads CASLSGANVLTF. In DNA, the CDR3 is TGTGCCAGTCTCTCTGGGGCCAACGTCCTGACTTTC. Full variable domain (outside the CDR3, taken from reference TRBV28 and TRBJ2-6): DVKVTQSSRYLVKRTGEKVFLECVQDMDHENMFWYRQDPGLGLRLIYFSYDVKMKEKGDIPEGYSVSREKKERFSLILESASTNQTSMYLCASLSGANVLTFGAGSRLTVL.

The chain joins TRBV15 to TRBJ2-3; TRBD2 agrees at 7 bases. Per the germline V gene, CDR1 is LNHNV and CDR2 is YYDKDF (reference sequence). V was pared by 8 bases and J by 2 bases, with 4 bases of the junction left unmatched. The CDR3 is made up of 13 amino acids. The CDR3 sequence is CATLGGTTDTQYF. Written as DNA, the CDR3 is TGTGCCACCCTGGGGGGGACCACAGATACGCAGTATTTT.

The chain links TRBV5-5 to TRBJ1-1, with D unresolved. The CDR3 extends over 12 amino acids. Germline values: CDR1 SGHKS, CDR2 YYEKEE (reference sequence). V shed 0 bases and J shed 7 bases, with 7 bases lying between them. CDR3 sequence: CASSLGGIEAFF. CDR3 nucleotide sequence: TGTGCCAGCAGCTTGGGGGGAATTGAAGCTTTCTTT. Looking up the rest from reference TRBV5-5 and TRBJ1-1 gives the full variable domain: DAGVTQSPTHLIKTRGQQVTLRCSPISGHKSVSWYQQVLGQGPQFIFQYYEKEERGRGNFPDRFSARQFPNYSSELNVNALLLGDSALYLCASSLGGIEAFFGQGTRLTVV.

This clonotype was recorded a few times. This chain connects TRBV6-5 to TRBJ2-2; D may be TRBD2 (7 bases). Trimming shortened V by 2 bases and J by 6 bases, and 16 bases separated the two germline ends. Germline CDR1 MNHEY, CDR2 SVGAGI. There are 16 residues in the CDR3. CDR3 loop: CASSYLFLGGAGELFF. CDR3 nucleotide sequence: TGTGCCAGCAGTTACCTCTTCCTAGGGGGGGCCGGGGAGCTGTTTTTT.

The genes are TRBV19 and TRBJ2-3; 12 nucleotides match TRBD2. The CDR3 runs 23 residues. Germline lookup yields CDR1 LNHDA and CDR2 SQIVND (reference sequence). V lost 9 bases, J lost 2 bases, and 30 bases stayed unmatched. This CDR3 is CARTDGRTSSRTSGDNHTDTQYF. CDR3 nucleotide sequence: TGTGCCAGGACTGACGGGCGGACTTCTTCAAGGACTAGCGGGGATAACCACACAGATACGCAGTATTTT.

This clonotype was counted a few times. This chain joins TRBV21-1 and TRBJ2-5; TRBD1, the table's D call, lacks a check against the DNA. TRBV21-1 is flagged as a pseudogene. The CDR3 length is 15 residues. The CDR3 here is CASSKADRAEETQYF. The CDR3 DNA sequence: TGTGCCAGCAGCAAAGCGGACAGGGCGGAAGAGACCCAGTACTTC.

The J gene is TRBJ1-5, the V gene TRBV11-2; D is uncertain. The V gene's germline CDR1 is SGHAT and CDR2 FQNNGV. V dropped 3 bases and J dropped 6 bases, with 9 bases sitting between them. This CDR3 is 13 amino acids long. The CDR3 coding sequence is TGTGCCAGCAGCTTGGGCGGCACTCAGCCCCAGCATTTT. Its translation is CASSLGGTQPQHF.

V usage is TRBV12-3 or TRBV12-4 and J usage is TRBJ1-6, with TRBD1 as a possible D gene (6 bases). Trimming took off 6 bases at V and 7 bases at J, with 22 bases between the two ends. The CDR3 is made up of 17 amino acids. In DNA form, the CDR3 reads TGTGCCAGCAGACCAGACACGGGGGGCGTAAGGAATTCACCCCTCCACTTT. Amino acids: CASRPDTGGVRNSPLHF.